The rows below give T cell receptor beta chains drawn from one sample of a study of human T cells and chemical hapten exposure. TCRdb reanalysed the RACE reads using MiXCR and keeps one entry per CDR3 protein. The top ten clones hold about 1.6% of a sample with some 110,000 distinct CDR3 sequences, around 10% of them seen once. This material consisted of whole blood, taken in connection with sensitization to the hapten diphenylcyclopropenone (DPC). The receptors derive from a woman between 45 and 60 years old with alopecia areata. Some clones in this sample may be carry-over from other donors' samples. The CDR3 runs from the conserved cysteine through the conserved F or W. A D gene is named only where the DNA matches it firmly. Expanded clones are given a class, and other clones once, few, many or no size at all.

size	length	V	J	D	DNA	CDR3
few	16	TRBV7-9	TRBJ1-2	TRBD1	TGTGCCAGCAGCGACCATCCCGGGACAGGGTTCTATGGCTACACCTTC	CASSDHPGTGFYGYTF
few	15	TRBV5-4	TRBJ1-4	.	TGTGCCAGCAGCGACAGCAGAGTAACTAATGAAAAACTGTTTTTT	CASSDSRVTNEKLFF
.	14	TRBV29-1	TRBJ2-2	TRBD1	TGCAGCGCCCGTCGGACAGGGAACACCGGGGAGCTGTTTTTT	CSARRTGNTGELFF
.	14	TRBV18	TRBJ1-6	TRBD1	TGTGCCAGCTCAACCGGGACAGGGGATTCACCCCTCCACTTT	CASSTGTGDSPLHF
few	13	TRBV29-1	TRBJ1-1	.	TGCAGCGTTGTAAGGGAGATGAACACTGAAGCTTTCTTT	CSVVREMNTEAFF
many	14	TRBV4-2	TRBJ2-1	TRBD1	TGTGCCAGCAGCCAAGAAAGGGGACAGGGCGAGCAGTTCTTC	CASSQERGQGEQFF
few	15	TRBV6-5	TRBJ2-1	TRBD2	TGTGCCAGCAGATTTCTAGCGGCCTCCTACAATGAGCAGTTCTTC	CASRFLAASYNEQFF
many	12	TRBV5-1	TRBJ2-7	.	TGCGCCAGCAGCTTCGGAGCGAACGAGCAGTACTTC	CASSFGANEQYF
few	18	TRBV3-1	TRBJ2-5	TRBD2	TGTGCCAGCAGCTCTCCCTGGCGGTTTCTAGCGGGAGAAGAGACCCAGTACTTC	CASSSPWRFLAGEETQYF
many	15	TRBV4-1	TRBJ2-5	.	TGCGCCAGCAGCCATCTCGGACGGACCCAAGAGACCCAGTACTTC	CASSHLGRTQETQYF
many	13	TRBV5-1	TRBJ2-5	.	TGCGCCAGCAGCCCAATTGGTATGGGGACCCAGTACTTC	CASSPIGMGTQYF
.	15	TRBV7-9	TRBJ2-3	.	TGTGCCAGCAGCTTAATGGGACCTACCACAGATACGCAGTATTTT	CASSLMGPTTDTQYF
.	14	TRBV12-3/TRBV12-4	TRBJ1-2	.	TGTGCCAGCAGTCCCCAGTTAGCTAACTATGGCTACACCTTC	CASSPQLANYGYTF
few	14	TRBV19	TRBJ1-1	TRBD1	TGTGCCAGTACGGATAGGACAGGGAACACTGAAGCTTTCTTT	CASTDRTGNTEAFF
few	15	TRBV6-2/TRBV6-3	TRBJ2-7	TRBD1	TGTGCCAGCAGTTACGCCGAGACAGGGACCTACGAGCAGTACTTC	CASSYAETGTYEQYF